This TCR beta chain derives from a study of cytomegalovirus exposure and HLA in healthy donors. Study-level results: One later analysis, an examination of the approximately 130 validation repertoires, found that first-cohort TCR clusters tended to co-occur in them.

Concerning this clone: Its antigen is not known.

The donors were members of the validation cohort, which comprised 120 subjects and was separate from the first cohort of some 680 subjects. V was clipped by 9 bases and J by 0 bases, with 12 bases between them. CDR1 is MDHEN, CDR2 SYDVKM, per germline. This CDR3 has 15 amino acids. Sequencing was performed with immunoSEQ multiplex PCR; in TCRdb, only in-frame clones are kept and a portion is missing. The table shows tens of thousands of clones, with about 93% occurring only once. The sample taken for sequencing was PBMCs. The V call is TRBV28, the J call TRBJ2-6, with a weak D call TRBD2 (6 bases). This TCR derives from a woman aged 30 to 39 in good health and CMV-seropositive. CDR3 residues: CASHGGNSGANVLTF. Written as DNA, the CDR3 is TGTGCCAGTCACGGAGGGAACTCTGGGGCCAACGTCCTGACTTTC.